The rows below give T cell receptor beta chains drawn from one sample of a study of beta chain features in type 1 diabetes. Clones were read by immunoSEQ multiplex PCR, and TCRdb kept only the in-frame ones, dropping some. The data hold 200,000 to 300,000 clones, with over 65% observed a single time. Sequenced input: naive CD4+ T cells from blood. These TCRs come from a man aged 30 to 45 in good health. Both conserved end residues are part of each CDR3. D genes are given only for firm matches. Clone size is stated in some rows and not others, as once, few, many or a class when expanded.

NA | NA | TRBJ2-3 | TRBV11-2 | TGTGCCAGCAGCATGGGGTGGAGCGGACGTGATACGCAGTATTTT | CASSMGWSGRDTQYF
once | TRBD1 | TRBJ2-5 | TRBV7-9 | TGTGCCAGCAGCGCGGGACAGGAGTTATCGGCCCAGTACTTC | CASSAGQELSAQYF
NA | NA | TRBJ1-4 | TRBV23-1 | TGCGCCAGCAGTCCCAAGGGGAGCGGTGCAACTAATGAAAAACTGTTTTTT | CASSPKGSGATNEKLFF
once | TRBD2 | TRBJ2-2 | TRBV15 | TGTGCCACCAGCAGCAGCGGGGTCACCGGGGAGCTGTTTTTT | CATSSSGVTGELFF
NA | TRBD1 | TRBJ2-7 | TRBV29-1 | TGCAGCGTGGGGGACAGCCACGAGCAGTACTTC | CSVGDSHEQYF
NA | NA | TRBJ2-1 | TRBV2 | TGTGCCAGCAGTGAAAGAGTAGTGGGACCGGGCAATGAGCAGTTCTTC | CASSERVVGPGNEQFF
NA | NA | TRBJ1-2 | TRBV15 | TGTGCCACCAGCAGAGAGAGCGGGTTTCAGCACTATGGCTACACCTTC | CATSRESGFQHYGYTF
NA | NA | TRBJ2-7 | TRBV7-2 | TGTGCCAGCAGCTTAGGGATCGAGCAGTACTTC | CASSLGIEQYF
once | NA | TRBJ1-5 | TRBV29-1 | TGCAGCGTTCAGGACAGCCCAATCAATCAGCCCCAGCATTTT | CSVQDSPINQPQHF
NA | NA | TRBJ2-1 | TRBV13 | TGTGCCAGCACGGCCGGGGTTAAGAATGAGCAGTTCTTC | CASTAGVKNEQFF
NA | NA | TRBJ2-1 | TRBV4-3 | TGCGCCAGCAGCCAAGATCGATGGGATGAGCAGTTCTTC | CASSQDRWDEQFF
NA | NA | TRBJ2-1 | TRBV18 | TGTGCCAGCTCACCAACACAACACAATGAGCAGTTCTTC | CASSPTQHNEQFF
few | TRBD2 | TRBJ2-7 | TRBV29-1 | TGCAGCGTTGTTCAGCGGGAGATTGGCGAGCAGTACTTC | CSVVQREIGEQYF
NA | NA | TRBJ2-1 | TRBV6-1 | TGTGCCAGCAGTGAATTGGGCAATGAGCAGTTCTTC | CASSELGNEQFF
NA | NA | TRBJ2-3 | TRBV25-1 | TGTGCCAGCAGTCCTACTCACACAGATACGCAGTATTTT | CASSPTHTDTQYF
NA | NA | TRBJ2-5 | TRBV29-1 | TGCAGCGTTGCCTTGGTAGCGGTACAAGAGACCCAGTACTTC | CSVALVAVQETQYF
once | NA | TRBJ2-7 | TRBV2 | TGTGCCAGCAGAGTCGAAACTATCCCCATGGGGCAGTACTTC | CASRVETIPMGQYF
NA | NA | TRBJ2-1 | TRBV7-2 | TGTGCCAGCAGCGACGGAGGTGAGCAGTTCTTC | CASSDGGEQFF
few | NA | TRBJ2-5 | TRBV30 | TGTGCCTGGGAAAGAAGATTGGGAAAGACCCAGTACTTC | CAWERRLGKTQYF
NA | TRBD1 | TRBJ2-1 | TRBV30 | TGTGCCTGGAGTGGGGACAGGGTGAATGAGCAGTTCTTC | CAWSGDRVNEQFF
NA | NA | TRBJ1-1 | TRBV14 | TGTGCCAGCAGCCCACCTAGGGGTAACACTGAAGCTTTCTTT | CASSPPRGNTEAFF
NA | TRBD2 | TRBJ2-1 | TRBV29-1 | TGCAGCGTTGCCCTAGCGGTTTACAATGAGCAGTTCTTC | CSVALAVYNEQFF
NA | TRBD2 | TRBJ2-3 | TRBV5-4 | TGTGCCAGCAGCTTTAGGACTAGCGGCACAGATACGCAGTATTTT | CASSFRTSGTDTQYF
once | NA | TRBJ2-2 | TRBV19 | TGTGCCACCGGACTAATGAACACCGGGGAGCTGTTTTTT | CATGLMNTGELFF
few | NA | TRBJ2-7 | TRBV30 | TGTGCCTGGAGTGCCCAGATCTACGAGCAGTACTTC | CAWSAQIYEQYF
NA | NA | TRBJ2-3 | TRBV2 | TGTGCCAGCAGTATGGATACGCAGTATTTT | CASSMDTQYF
NA | TRBD2 | TRBJ2-1 | TRBV5-6 | TGTGCCAGCAGCCCGACTAGCGGGTCCTACAATGAGCAGTTCTTC | CASSPTSGSYNEQFF
NA | TRBD1 | TRBJ2-1 | TRBV18 | TGTGCCAGCTCACCACCCTCAGTGGGACAGGGATATGAGCAGTTCTTC | CASSPPSVGQGYEQFF
NA | TRBD2 | TRBJ2-7 | TRBV7-2 | TGTGCCAGCAGCTTACTCCCCCCTAGCGGGGGGGCCCTAAACGAGCAGTACTTC | CASSLLPPSGGALNEQYF
NA | NA | TRBJ2-3 | TRBV18 | TGTGCCAGCTCTCCCGTCGGAGGGGGCGCAGCAGATACGCAGTATTTT | CASSPVGGGAADTQYF
few | NA | TRBJ1-1 | TRBV30 | TGTGCCTGGAGTACCGGTTTATGGACTGAAGCTTTCTTT | CAWSTGLWTEAFF
NA | NA | TRBJ1-1 | TRBV29-1 | TGCAGCGCCGGACGGCTGAACACTGAAGCTTTCTTT | CSAGRLNTEAFF
NA | NA | TRBJ2-7 | TRBV6-5 | TGTGCCAGCTTATCTCGGGCAGAAGTAGGCGAGCAGTACTTC | CASLSRAEVGEQYF
once | NA | TRBJ2-3 | TRBV4-3 | TGCGCCAGCAGCCAAGATCGGTCCCTGAGTAGCACAGATACGCAGTATTTT | CASSQDRSLSSTDTQYF
NA | TRBD1 | TRBJ2-7 | TRBV4-2 | TGTGCCAGCAGCCGCCAGGGGGAAGACGAGCAGTACTTC | CASSRQGEDEQYF
NA | NA | TRBJ1-1 | TRBV30 | TGTGCCTGGAGTAGAATGAACACTGAAGCTTTCTTT | CAWSRMNTEAFF
NA | NA | TRBJ2-5 | TRBV2 | TGTGCCAGCAGTGGCCTCGGGGAGACCCAGTACTTC | CASSGLGETQYF
NA | NA | TRBJ2-2 | TRBV30 | TGTGCCTGGAGTGTTAGGCAGAGGGCCGGGGAGCTGTTTTTT | CAWSVRQRAGELFF
once | NA | TRBJ1-2 | TRBV28 | TGTGCCAGCAGTCCCAGGGTGGAAGGCTACACCTTC | CASSPRVEGYTF
NA | TRBD1 | TRBJ2-5 | TRBV29-1 | TGCAGCGCCTCGGGACAGGGCGAGACCCAGTACTTC | CSASGQGETQYF
few | NA | TRBJ2-1 | TRBV30 | TGTGCCTGGAGTCCTGGCTACCAGGGTGAGCAGTTCTTC | CAWSPGYQGEQFF
once | TRBD1 | TRBJ1-5 | TRBV4-2 | TGTGCCAGCAGTTCCGGGACAGGGGACGGTAGTCAGCCCCAGCATTTT | CASSSGTGDGSQPQHF
NA | NA | TRBJ2-5 | TRBV27 | TGTGCCAGCAGTTCCCGAGGAGAGAGGACCCAGTACTTC | CASSSRGERTQYF
NA | NA | TRBJ1-1 | TRBV29-1 | TGCAGCGTTGATTGGGGGAACACTGAAGCTTTCTTT | CSVDWGNTEAFF
NA | NA | TRBJ2-5 | TRBV28 | TGTGCCAGCAGTCCCCCTGGGAGGGAGACCCAGTACTTC | CASSPPGRETQYF
NA | NA | TRBJ2-5 | TRBV30 | TGTGCCTGGAGTGTACAAGACTGGAAAGAGACCCAGTACTTC | CAWSVQDWKETQYF
NA | NA | TRBJ2-3 | TRBV9 | TGTGCCAGCAGCGTAGGAAGCACAGATACGCAGTATTTT | CASSVGSTDTQYF
NA | NA | TRBJ2-7 | TRBV7-9 | TGTGCCAGCAGCTCAGGCACAGGAACGTTTAACGAGCAGTACTTC | CASSSGTGTFNEQYF
NA | NA | TRBJ2-7 | TRBV7-9 | TGTGCCAGCAGCTCCTCCGCAACGGGGGAGCAGTACTTC | CASSSSATGEQYF
NA | NA | TRBJ2-3 | TRBV30 | TGTGCCTGCCGCCAACACAAGGATACGCAGTATTTT | CACRQHKDTQYF